The present T cell receptor (beta chain) was sequenced within a study of technical replicates of blood from several donors. The CDR3 extends over 16 amino acids. J gave up 5 bases and V 1 base, and 11 bases lay outside the gene matches. Germline loops: CDR1 SGHRS, CDR2 YFSETQ. Libraries were prepared by immunoSEQ multiplex PCR; TCRdb keeps only in-frame clonotypes and omits some of them. The profile covers around 100,000 clones, with roughly 96% appearing a single time and approximately 0.33% taken by the ten largest. The V gene is TRBV5-1, the J gene TRBJ1-1; TRBD1 matches at 7 bases. This TCR was sampled from a human donor in good health. Material: T cells isolated from PBMCs. The CDR3 nucleotides read TGCGCCAGCAGCTTGACGGCCGTACAGGGGTCTACTGAAGCTTTCTTT. Translating gives CASSLTAVQGSTEAFF.